The present T cell receptor (beta chain) was sequenced within a study of blood T cell repertoires in COVID-19. Trimming stripped 5 bases from V and 9 bases from J, with 20 bases between. The germline gives CDR1 SEHNR, CDR2 FQNEAQ (reference sequence). CDR3 size: 15 residues. Clones were sequenced by immunoSEQ multiplex PCR, and TCRdb holds only the in-frame ones, with some missing. This table holds 110,000 or so clones, more than 75% found once. The chain links TRBV7-9 to TRBJ2-1, with a weak D call TRBD2 (6 bases). This receptor was taken from a woman aged 45-59 years with acute or convalescent COVID-19. Sequenced sample: peripheral blood. The CDR3 sequence is CASSPRDLPRGEQFF. CDR3 coding DNA: TGTGCCAGCAGCCCCCGGGACTTACCCCGGGGTGAGCAGTTCTTC. The whole variable domain, filled in from reference TRBV7-9 and TRBJ2-1, reads DTGVSQNPRHKITKRGQNVTFRCDPISEHNRLYWYRQTLGQGPEFLTYFQNEAQLEKSRLLSDRFSAERPKGSFSTLEIQRTEQGDSAMYLCASSPRDLPRGEQFFGPGTRLTVL.